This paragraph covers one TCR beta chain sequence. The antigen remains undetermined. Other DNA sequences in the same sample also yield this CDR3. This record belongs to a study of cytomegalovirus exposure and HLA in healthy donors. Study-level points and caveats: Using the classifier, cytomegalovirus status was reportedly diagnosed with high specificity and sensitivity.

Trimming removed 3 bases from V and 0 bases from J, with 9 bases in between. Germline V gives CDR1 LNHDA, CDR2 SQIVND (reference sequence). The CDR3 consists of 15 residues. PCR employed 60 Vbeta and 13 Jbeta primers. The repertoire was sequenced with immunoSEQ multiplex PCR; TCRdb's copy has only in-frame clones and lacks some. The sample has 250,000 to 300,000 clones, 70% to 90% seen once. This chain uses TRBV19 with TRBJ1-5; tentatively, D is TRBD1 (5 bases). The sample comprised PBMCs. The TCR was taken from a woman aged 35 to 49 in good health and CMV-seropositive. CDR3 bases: TGTGCCAGTAGTATCGGGGGGAATAGCAATCAGCCCCAGCATTTT. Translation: CASSIGGNSNQPQHF. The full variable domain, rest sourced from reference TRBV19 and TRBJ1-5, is DGGITQSPKYLFRKEGQNVTLSCEQNLNHDAMYWYRQDPGQGLRLIYYSQIVNDFQKGDIAEGYSVSREKKESFPLTVTSAQKNPTAFYLCASSIGGNSNQPQHFGDGTRLSIL.